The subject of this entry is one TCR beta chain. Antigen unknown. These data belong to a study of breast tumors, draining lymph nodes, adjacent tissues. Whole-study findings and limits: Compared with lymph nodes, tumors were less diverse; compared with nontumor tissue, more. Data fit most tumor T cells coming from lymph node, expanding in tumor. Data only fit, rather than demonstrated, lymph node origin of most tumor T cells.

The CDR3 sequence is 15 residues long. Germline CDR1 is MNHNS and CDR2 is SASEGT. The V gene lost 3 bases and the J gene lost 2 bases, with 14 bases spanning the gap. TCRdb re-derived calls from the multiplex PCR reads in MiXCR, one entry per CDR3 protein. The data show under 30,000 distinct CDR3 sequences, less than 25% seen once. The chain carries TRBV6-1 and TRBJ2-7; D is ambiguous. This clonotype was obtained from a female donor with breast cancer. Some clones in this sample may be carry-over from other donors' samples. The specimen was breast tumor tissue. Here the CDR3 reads CASSDRSVGTYEQYF. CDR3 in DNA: TGTGCCAGCAGTGACAGGTCAGTTGGGACCTACGAGCAGTACTTC.